One sample yielded the 18 T cell receptor beta chains listed below, sequenced in a study of cytomegalovirus exposure and HLA in healthy donors. The primer mix had 60 Vbeta and 13 Jbeta primers. Profiling relied on immunoSEQ multiplex PCR, and the TCRdb table lists in-frame clones only, not all of them. This sample yields over 80,000 clones, of which 78% are seen a single time; roughly 3% belongs to the top ten. The specimen sequenced was PBMCs. The origin of the receptors is a woman in her thirties or forties in good health and CMV-seronegative.

This rearrangement joins TRBV29-1 to TRBJ2-5; TRBD2 matches 10 bases. Near its end, the DNA agrees better with TRBJ2-7, so the J call may be wrong. The length of the CDR3 is 14 residues. CDR1 and CDR2 from the germline V gene are SQVTM and ANQGSEA. CDR3 in DNA: TGCAGCGTTCTAGCGGGAGAACTTCGGGGCGAGCAGTACTTC. It is translated as CSVLAGELRGEQYF.

This chain links TRBV10-1 with TRBJ2-2; TRBD1 might be the D (6 bases). Germline V gives CDR1 WNHNN, CDR2 SYGVQD (reference sequence). V was pared by 2 bases and J by 0 bases, with 10 bases between. There are 16 residues in the CDR3. The CDR3 loop reads CASSEAGAANTGELFF. The CDR3 DNA reads as TGCGCCAGCAGTGAGGCAGGGGCTGCGAACACCGGGGAGCTGTTTTTT.

This clone was detected only a few times. The chain is built from TRBV27 and TRBJ2-1, with TRBD2 identical over 10 bases. The CDR3 consists of 18 residues. Germline V lookup: CDR1 MNHEY, CDR2 SMNVEV (reference sequence). The V and J ends lost 4 bases and 1 base, in that order; junction bases with no gene match: 10. CDR3 region: CASSSSPTSGKSYNEQFF. In DNA, the CDR3 is TGTGCCAGCAGTTCCTCGCCCACTAGCGGGAAGTCCTACAATGAGCAGTTCTTC.

The chain has TRBV2 and TRBJ2-4; TRBD2 agrees at 8 bases. The CDR3 covers 13 residues. Germline values: CDR1 SNHLY, CDR2 FYNNEI. With V trimmed by 7 bases and J by 5 bases, 4 bases remained unmatched. CDR3 in amino acids: CASTNGRENIQYF. The CDR3 bases are TGTGCCAGCACTAACGGGAGGGAAAACATTCAGTACTTC.

The V gene is TRBV9, the J gene TRBJ2-2, with 8 bases matching TRBD2. With V trimmed by 3 bases and J by 7 bases, 5 bases remained unmatched. CDR3 size: 14 residues. The germline V gene has CDR1 SGDLS and CDR2 YYNGEE. In DNA, the CDR3 is TGTGCCAGCAGCGCCGGGACTAGTAGCGGGGAGCTGTTTTTT. Its protein product is CASSAGTSSGELFF.

V is TRBV5-6 and J is TRBJ2-7; D ambiguous. V gave up 5 bases and J gave up 2 bases, with 8 bases separating them. The CDR3 length is 12 residues. Germline V CDR1 and CDR2: SGHDT, YYEEEE. CDR3 protein: CASSFNTYEQYF. In nucleotides, the CDR3 is TGTGCCAGCAGTTTTAATACCTACGAGCAGTACTTC.

The chain is built from TRBV5-8 and TRBJ2-3; D is possibly TRBD2 (6 bases). Germline-derived CDR1 and CDR2 are SGHTS and YDEGEE. CDR3 length equals 15 residues. Between the trimmed V and J ends, which lost 0 bases and 0 bases, there was a span of 8 bases. CDR3 nucleotide sequence: TGTGCCAGCAGCTTGGAAGGGACTAGCACAGATACGCAGTATTTT. Its translation: CASSLEGTSTDTQYF.

This chain uses TRBV2 with TRBJ2-7; TRBD1 aligns across 8 bases. The CDR3 is 15 amino acids. J lost 6 bases, V lost 3 bases, and 10 bases had no gene match. Per the germline V gene, CDR1 is SNHLY and CDR2 is FYNNEI. The CDR3 is CASSEVQGAMAEQYF. As DNA, the CDR3 is TGTGCCAGCAGTGAGGTCCAGGGGGCGATGGCCGAGCAGTACTTC.

J is TRBJ2-1 and V is TRBV6-1; possible D gene TRBD2, 6 bases. CDR1 MNHNS and CDR2 SASEGT come from the germline V gene. Trimming removed 2 bases at V and 6 bases at J, with 14 bases between. The CDR3 contains 15 residues. CDR3 nucleotides: TGTGCCAGCAGTGAATGGGGACTCTCGGGCAATGAGCAGTTCTTC. Encoded protein: CASSEWGLSGNEQFF.

This clone has only a few counts. The V and J genes are TRBV5-1 and TRBJ1-1, with 10 bases fitting TRBD1. CDR3 length: 15 amino acids. The germline CDR1 and CDR2 sequences are SGHRS and YFSETQ. V was clipped by 1 base and J by 4 bases; unmatched bases: 4. The DNA for the CDR3 is TGCGCCAGCAGCTTGTCCCGGACAGGGGGCACTGAAGCTTTCTTT. Translated, it gives CASSLSRTGGTEAFF.

The chain joins TRBV29-1 to TRBJ2-7; 7 nucleotides agree with TRBD2. The CDR3 is 14 amino acids. CDR1 is SQVTM, CDR2 ANQGSEA, per germline. The ends lost 5 bases at V and 7 bases at J; junction bases unmatched: 14. The CDR3 DNA is TGCAGCGTTCAAAGGGAGCGGGGTTTTCATGAGCAGTACTTC. This codes for CSVQRERGFHEQYF.

The table lists this clone with many counts. The chain has TRBV4-1 and TRBJ2-1; D uncertain. Germline lookup yields CDR1 MGHRA and CDR2 YSYEKL. The CDR3 contains 14 residues. Trimming pared 0 bases from V and 8 bases from J, leaving 11 bases between. The chain's CDR3 is CASSQEWPQDEQFF. The CDR3 DNA follows: TGCGCCAGCAGCCAAGAATGGCCCCAGGATGAGCAGTTCTTC.

This clone occurred once. J is TRBJ2-5 and V is TRBV5-1, with D hard to call. Trimming shortened V by 0 bases and J by 2 bases, and 11 bases separated the two germline ends. Looked up from germline, CDR1 is SGHRS and CDR2 is YFSETQ. This CDR3 is built from 15 residues. DNA for the CDR3: TGCGCCAGCAGCTTGGCCGTGGAGCCGCAAGAGACCCAGTACTTC. It codes for CASSLAVEPQETQYF.

This sequence joins TRBV18 and TRBJ2-3, with D possibly matching TRBD1 (5 bases). The CDR3 loop spans 14 amino acids. V was cut by 4 bases and J by 1 base, with 9 bases left in between. Germline V CDR1 and CDR2: KGHSH, LQKENI. The CDR3 DNA sequence: TGTGCCAGCTCACGGACACTTGGCACAGATACGCAGTATTTT. Protein: CASSRTLGTDTQYF.

The chain combines TRBV28 with TRBJ2-2; unclear D gene. CDR1 is MDHEN, CDR2 SYDVKM, per germline. The CDR3 is 12 residues long. V shed 8 bases and J shed 5 bases, with 9 bases lying between them. In nucleotides, the CDR3 is TGTGCCAGCGGCGAGGCGACCGGGGAGCTGTTTTTT. Translation gives CASGEATGELFF.

The gene calls are TRBV5-1 and TRBJ1-1, with 10 nucleotides matching TRBD1. Trimming cost V 4 bases and J 7 bases; bases outside gene matches: 16. Germline V gives CDR1 SGHRS, CDR2 YFSETQ. The CDR3 contains 17 residues. The CDR3 protein is CASSIRPGQGIGNEAFF. The CDR3 DNA is TGCGCCAGCAGCATACGTCCGGGACAGGGGATTGGTAATGAAGCTTTCTTT. Full variable domain (rest looked up from reference TRBV5-1 and TRBJ1-1): KAGVTQTPRYLIKTRGQQVTLSCSPISGHRSVSWYQQTPGQGLQFLFEYFSETQRNKGNFPGRFSGRQFSNSRSEMNVSTLELGDSALYLCASSIRPGQGIGNEAFFGQGTRLTVV.

The CDR3 spells CASSPRTATNEKLFF. The CDR3 DNA follows: TGTGCCAGTAGTCCTCGGACAGCAACTAATGAAAAACTGTTTTTT. The chain links TRBV19 to TRBJ1-4; TRBD1 might be the D (6 bases). V was pared by 5 bases and J by 0 bases, with 10 bases between. The CDR3 loop spans 15 amino acids. Germline loops: CDR1 LNHDA, CDR2 SQIVND (reference sequence). Full variable domain (outside the CDR3, taken from reference TRBV19 and TRBJ1-4): DGGITQSPKYLFRKEGQNVTLSCEQNLNHDAMYWYRQDPGQGLRLIYYSQIVNDFQKGDIAEGYSVSREKKESFPLTVTSAQKNPTAFYLCASSPRTATNEKLFFGSGTQLSVL.

The rearrangement uses TRBV19 and TRBJ2-1; D possibly corresponds to TRBD1 (6 bases). V lost 3 bases and J 0 bases, leaving 21 bases between the germline ends. The CDR3 is made up of 19 amino acids. In germline, CDR1 is LNHDA, CDR2 SQIVND (reference sequence). CDR3 loop: CASSMRTASSSSSYNEQFF. The CDR3 bases are TGTGCCAGTAGTATGAGGACAGCCTCTTCCTCTAGCTCCTACAATGAGCAGTTCTTC.